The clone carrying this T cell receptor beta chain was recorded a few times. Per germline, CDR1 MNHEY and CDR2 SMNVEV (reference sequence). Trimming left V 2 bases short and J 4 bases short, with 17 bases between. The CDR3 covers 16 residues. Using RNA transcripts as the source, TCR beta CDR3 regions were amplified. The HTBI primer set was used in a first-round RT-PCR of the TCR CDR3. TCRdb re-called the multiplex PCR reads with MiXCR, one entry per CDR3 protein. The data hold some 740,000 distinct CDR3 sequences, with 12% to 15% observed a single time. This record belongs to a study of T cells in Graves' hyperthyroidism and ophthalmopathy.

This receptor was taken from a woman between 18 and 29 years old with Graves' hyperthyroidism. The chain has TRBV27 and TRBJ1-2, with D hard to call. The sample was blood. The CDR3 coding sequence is TGTGCCAGCAGTTTAGAGCCAGGAGCCGCGCCCTATGGCTACACCTTC. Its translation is CASSLEPGAAPYGYTF.